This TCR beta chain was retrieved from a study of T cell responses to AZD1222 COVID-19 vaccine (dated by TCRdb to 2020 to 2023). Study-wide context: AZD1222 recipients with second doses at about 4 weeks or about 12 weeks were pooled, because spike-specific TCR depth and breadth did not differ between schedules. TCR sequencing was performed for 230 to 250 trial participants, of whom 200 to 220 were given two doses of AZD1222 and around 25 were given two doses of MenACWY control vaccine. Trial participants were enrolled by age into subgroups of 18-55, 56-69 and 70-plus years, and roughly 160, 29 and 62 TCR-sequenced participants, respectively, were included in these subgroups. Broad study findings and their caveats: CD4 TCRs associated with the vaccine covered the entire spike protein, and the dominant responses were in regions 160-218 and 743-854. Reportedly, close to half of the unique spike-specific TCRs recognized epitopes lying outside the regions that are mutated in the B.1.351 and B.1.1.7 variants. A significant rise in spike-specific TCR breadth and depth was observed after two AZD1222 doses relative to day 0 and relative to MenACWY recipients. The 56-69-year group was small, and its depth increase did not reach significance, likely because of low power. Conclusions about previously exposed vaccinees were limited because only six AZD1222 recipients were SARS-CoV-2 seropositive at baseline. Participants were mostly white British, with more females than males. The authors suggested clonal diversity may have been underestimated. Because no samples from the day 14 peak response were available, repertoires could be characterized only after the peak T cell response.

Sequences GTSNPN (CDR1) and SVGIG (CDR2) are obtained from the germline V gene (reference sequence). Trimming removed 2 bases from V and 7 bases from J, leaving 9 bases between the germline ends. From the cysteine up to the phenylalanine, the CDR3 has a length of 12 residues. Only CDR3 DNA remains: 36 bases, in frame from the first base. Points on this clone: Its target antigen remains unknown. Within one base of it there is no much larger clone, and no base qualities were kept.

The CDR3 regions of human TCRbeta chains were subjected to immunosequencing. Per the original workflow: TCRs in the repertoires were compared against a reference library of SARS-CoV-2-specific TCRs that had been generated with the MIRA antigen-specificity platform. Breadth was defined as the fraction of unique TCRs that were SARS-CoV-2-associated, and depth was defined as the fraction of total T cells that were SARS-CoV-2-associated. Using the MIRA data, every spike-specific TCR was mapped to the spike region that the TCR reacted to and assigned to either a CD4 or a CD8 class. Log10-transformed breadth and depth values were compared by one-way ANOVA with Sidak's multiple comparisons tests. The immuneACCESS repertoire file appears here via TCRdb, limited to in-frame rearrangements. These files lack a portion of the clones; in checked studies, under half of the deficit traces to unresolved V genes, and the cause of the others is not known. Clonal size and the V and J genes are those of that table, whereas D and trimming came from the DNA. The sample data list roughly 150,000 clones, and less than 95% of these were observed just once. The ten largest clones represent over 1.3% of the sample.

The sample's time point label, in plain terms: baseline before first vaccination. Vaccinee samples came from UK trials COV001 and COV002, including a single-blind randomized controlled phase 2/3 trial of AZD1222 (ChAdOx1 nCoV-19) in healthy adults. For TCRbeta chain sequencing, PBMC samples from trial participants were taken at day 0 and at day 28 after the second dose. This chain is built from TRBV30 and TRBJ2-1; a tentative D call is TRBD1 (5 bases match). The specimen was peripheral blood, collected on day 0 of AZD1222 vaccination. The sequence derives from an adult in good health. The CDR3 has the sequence CAWSLGHNEQFF. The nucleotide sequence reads TGTGCCTGGAGTCTGGGGCATAATGAGCAGTTCTTC.